This TCR beta chain was sequenced during a study of T cells in Graves' hyperthyroidism and ophthalmopathy. The germline CDR1 and CDR2 sequences are SQVTM and ANQGSEA. Trimming cost V 1 base and J 3 bases; bases outside gene matches: 5. CDR3 size: 14 residues. Amplification of TCR beta CDR3 regions used RNA as the template. First-round RT-PCR of the TCR CDR3 relied on the HTBI primer set. Via MiXCR, TCRdb re-called the multiplex PCR reads, giving one row per CDR3 protein. Among about 480,000 distinct CDR3 sequences listed, about 24% were seen once. The TCR sequence derives from a woman aged 25 to 39 with Graves' ophthalmopathy. Sample: blood. The genes are TRBV29-1 and TRBJ1-2; 7 nucleotides agree with TRBD1. The CDR3 DNA follows: TGCAGCGTTGAAGGGGCAGGGGGGGACTATGGCTACACCTTC. Encoded protein: CSVEGAGGDYGYTF.